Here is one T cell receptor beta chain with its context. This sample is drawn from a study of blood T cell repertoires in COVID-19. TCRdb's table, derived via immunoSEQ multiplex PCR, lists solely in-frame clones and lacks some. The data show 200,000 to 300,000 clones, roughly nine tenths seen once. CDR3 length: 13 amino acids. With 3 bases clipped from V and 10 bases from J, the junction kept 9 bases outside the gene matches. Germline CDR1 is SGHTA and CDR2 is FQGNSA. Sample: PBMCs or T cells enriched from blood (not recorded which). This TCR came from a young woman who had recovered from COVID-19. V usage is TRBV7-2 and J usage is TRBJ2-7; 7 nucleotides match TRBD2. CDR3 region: CASSFRGRAEQYF. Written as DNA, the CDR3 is TGTGCCAGCAGCTTCCGGGGGAGGGCGGAACAGTACTTC.